This T cell receptor (beta chain) appears in the sequencing data of a study of blood T cell repertoires in COVID-19. Background on the study: Researchers got acute and convalescent COVID-19 samples from the United States, Italy and Spain.

This table comes from immunoSEQ multiplex PCR, and its TCRdb copy is limited to in-frame clones, with some not included. The sample includes roughly 82,000 clones, roughly 78% seen only once; the top ten take under 11%. Trimming took off 2 bases at V and 3 bases at J, with 19 bases between the two ends. Germline V gene lookup returns CDR1 SGHDN and CDR2 FVKESK. This CDR3 spans 17 amino acids. The source of this sequence is a man aged 55 to 70 with acute or convalescent COVID-19. This chain uses TRBV14 with TRBJ2-5; TRBD1 might be the D (5 bases). Sequenced sample: peripheral blood. Here the CDR3 reads CASSQFPQGRGKETQYF. CDR3 DNA sequence: TGTGCCAGCAGCCAATTCCCTCAGGGAAGAGGTAAAGAGACCCAGTACTTC.